The TCR beta chain under discussion was sequenced for a study of tumor and adjacent non-tumor tissue in lung cancer. The template was RNA from unsorted bulk tissue. This non-tumor lung sample came from over 3 cm beyond the tumor edge. Comments on this clonotype: The junction departs from the called germline gene at one end, perhaps through a read error.

This CDR3 has 16 residues. The library came from three nested PCR rounds adapted from ARM-PCR protocols. One entry per CDR3 protein results from TCRdb running MiXCR on the multiplex PCR reads. The data contain about 98,000 distinct CDR3 sequences, more than 80% of them singletons. The specimen was distant non-tumor lung tissue. This receptor was obtained from a man in his 60s with small cell lung cancer. The rearrangement links TRBV12-3 or TRBV12-4 to TRBJ1-1; a possible D gene is TRBD1 (6 bases). The DNA of the CDR3 is TGTACCAGCACCCCCGAGGGGGGGGGGATTGACACTGAAGCTTTCTTT. Protein sequence: CTSTPEGGGIDTEAFF.